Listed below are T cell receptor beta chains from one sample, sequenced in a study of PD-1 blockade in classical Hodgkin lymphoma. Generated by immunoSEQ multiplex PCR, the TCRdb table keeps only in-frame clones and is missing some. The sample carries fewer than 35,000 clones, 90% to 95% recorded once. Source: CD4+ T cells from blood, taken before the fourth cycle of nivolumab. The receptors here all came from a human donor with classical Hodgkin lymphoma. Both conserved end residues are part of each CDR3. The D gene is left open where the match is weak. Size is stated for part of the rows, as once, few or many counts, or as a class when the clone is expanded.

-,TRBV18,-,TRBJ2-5,CASSPVAGPSQETQYF,TGTGCCAGCTCACCGGTGGCCGGACCTTCCCAAGAGACCCAGTACTTC
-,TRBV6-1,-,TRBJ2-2,CASSERGRGLTGELFF,TGTGCCAGCAGTGAAAGGGGCAGGGGATTGACCGGGGAGCTGTTTTTT
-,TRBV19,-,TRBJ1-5,CASTLTQGPNQPQHF,TGTGCCAGTACCCTGACGCAAGGCCCCAATCAGCCCCAGCATTTT
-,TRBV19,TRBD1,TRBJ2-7,CASSMMGQGLHEQYF,TGTGCCAGTAGTATGATGGGACAGGGTCTCCACGAGCAGTACTTC
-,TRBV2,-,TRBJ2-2,CASSRVGDTGELFF,TGTGCCAGTTCCAGGGTGGGGGACACCGGGGAGCTGTTTTTT
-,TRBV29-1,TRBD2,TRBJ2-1,CSVEASGSLLSYNEQFF,TGCAGCGTTGAGGCTAGCGGGAGTTTACTCTCCTACAATGAGCAGTTCTTC
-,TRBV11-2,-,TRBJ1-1,CASKVSVGNTEAFF,TGTGCCAGCAAAGTAAGCGTGGGTAACACTGAAGCTTTCTTT
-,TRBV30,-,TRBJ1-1,CAWSRRGGNTEAFF,TGTGCCTGGAGTAGGAGGGGTGGGAACACTGAAGCTTTCTTT
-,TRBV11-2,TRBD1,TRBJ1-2,CASSPGGSGYTF,TGTGCCAGCAGCCCAGGGGGGAGTGGCTACACCTTC
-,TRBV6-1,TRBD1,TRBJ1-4,CASSPGDSEKLFF,TGTGCCAGCAGTCCCGGGGACAGTGAAAAACTGTTTTTT
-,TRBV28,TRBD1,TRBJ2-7,CASSSRDREEYEQYF,TGTGCCAGCAGTTCCCGGGACAGGGAAGAATACGAGCAGTACTTC
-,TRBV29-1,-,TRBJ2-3,CSVDRPGWAQYF,TGCAGCGTTGACCGGCCAGGGTGGGCGCAGTATTTT
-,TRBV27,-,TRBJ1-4,CASSWGTGGTNEKLFF,TGTGCCAGCAGTTGGGGAACGGGGGGAACTAATGAAAAACTGTTTTTT
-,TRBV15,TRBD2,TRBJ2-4,CATSERRGLAGNIQYF,TGTGCCACCAGCGAGAGGAGGGGACTAGCGGGAAACATTCAGTACTTC
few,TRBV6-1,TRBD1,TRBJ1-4,CASNRGAANEKLFF,TGTGCCAGCAACAGGGGGGCGGCTAATGAAAAACTGTTTTTT
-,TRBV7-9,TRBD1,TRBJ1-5,CASSGPGTARNQPQHF,TGTGCCAGCAGCGGCCCCGGGACAGCCCGCAATCAGCCCCAGCATTTT